A single sample gave rise to the 7 T cell receptor beta chains below, sequenced in a study of early T cells in non-severe SARS-CoV-2 infection (dated by TCRdb to about 2021). Libraries were constructed by 5' RACE. The data were produced on a NextSeq 500. The public reads were run again by TCRdb, first through fastp at Q25 and then through MiXCR, and only productive beta chains were kept. Rows with one shared CDR3 protein collapse into an entry with the most common genes and DNA. This sample gives roughly 49,000 distinct CDR3 sequences in total; less than 4.5% of them show up just once. The biggest ten clones account for about 6% of the sample. Sequencing was performed on whole blood. These receptors came from an adult who was a healthcare worker with PCR-confirmed SARS-CoV-2 infection or an uninfected control (not recorded which).

In DNA, the CDR3 is TGTGCCAGCAGCTTCGACACGGGCCCGAACACCGGGGAGCTGTTTTTT. Protein product: CASSFDTGPNTGELFF. The J gene is TRBJ2-2, the V gene TRBV7-9, with no clear D. The CDR3 consists of 16 residues. The V and J ends lost 3 bases and 0 bases respectively, with 11 bases between them. CDR1 and CDR2 (germline): SEHNR, FQNEAQ (reference sequence).

A word on this clonotype: A much larger clone lies a single base off, so this may be a read error. The J gene is TRBJ2-7, the V gene TRBV6-6, with D hard to call. The CDR3 is 11 amino acids. CDR1 MNHNY and CDR2 SVGAGI come from the germline V gene (reference sequence). Here the CDR3 reads CANSYSGVIVF. The CDR3 bases are TGTGCCAACAGTTACTCAGGAGTAATTGTCTTC.

This clonotype was observed many times. V usage is TRBV7-8 and J usage is TRBJ2-7; 9 bases match TRBD1. CDR3 length: 15 amino acids. V shed 3 bases and J 5 bases; nucleotides not matched to a gene: 8. Germline V gene lookup returns CDR1 SGHVS and CDR2 FQNEAQ. The CDR3 sequence: CASSFPDRGVDEQYF. The CDR3 region has the DNA TGTGCCAGCAGCTTTCCGGACAGGGGTGTGGACGAGCAGTACTTC.

There are many counts of this clonotype. The chain recombines TRBV12-3 or TRBV12-4 with TRBJ1-3; TRBD1 is a possible D gene (5 bases). CDR3 size: 14 residues. The V gene lost 3 bases and the J gene lost 2 bases, with 8 bases spanning the gap. Here the CDR3 reads CASSFRTTGNTIYF. CDR3 DNA sequence: TGTGCCAGCAGTTTCAGGACAACTGGAAACACCATATATTTT.

Only a few counts were recorded for this clonotype. CDR3 protein: CASSTGTSGSYEQYF. The CDR3 nucleotides read TGTGCCAGTAGTACGGGGACTAGCGGGAGCTACGAGCAGTACTTC. This sequence joins TRBV19 and TRBJ2-7; 14 nucleotides line up with TRBD2. The junction had 2 bases not matched to a gene; V was cut back by 4 bases and J by 3 bases. The CDR3 is 15 residues long. CDR1 is LNHDA and CDR2 is SQIVND in the germline V gene (reference sequence).

This clonotype was recorded at least ten times. The chain couples TRBV24-1 to TRBJ2-1, with 10 bases matching TRBD2. Per germline, CDR1 KGHDR and CDR2 SFDVKD. Trimming cost V 3 bases and J 7 bases; bases outside gene matches: 5. CDR3 length equals 15 residues. This chain's CDR3 is CATSDPGLARNEQFF. CDR3 sequence (DNA): TGTGCCACCAGTGATCCGGGACTAGCGAGGAATGAGCAGTTCTTC.

This clonotype appeared many times. The rearrangement uses TRBV12-3 or TRBV12-4 and TRBJ1-1; the D gene is possibly TRBD1 (6 bases). Between the trimmed V and J ends, which lost 3 bases and 2 bases, there was a span of 13 bases. The CDR3 sequence is 15 residues long. Here the CDR3 reads CASSFLRGLNTEAFF. CDR3 nucleotides: TGTGCCAGCAGTTTCCTTCGGGGGCTAAACACTGAAGCTTTCTTT.